These T cell receptor beta chains were read from a single sample in a study of OX40 agonist ivuxolimab in advanced cancers. Sequencing was performed with immunoSEQ multiplex PCR; in TCRdb, only in-frame clones are kept and a portion is missing. Of more than 25,000 clones listed, 65% to 90% are singletons. Specimen: CD4+ or CD8+ T cells sorted from blood, collected in a trial of the OX40 agonist ivuxolimab. These receptors originate from an adult with an advanced solid tumor such as melanoma, head and neck, liver or kidney cancer. Each CDR3 is given with its conserved first and last residue. A D gene is named only where the DNA matches it firmly. Size is stated for part of the rows, as once, few or many counts, or as a class when the clone is expanded.

NA	TRBJ1-1	NA	TRBV28	TGTGCCAGCAGCAGGAACACTGAAGCTTTCTTT	CASSRNTEAFF
once	TRBJ2-7	NA	TRBV11-2	TGTGCCAGCAGCCTGGGGCCCGTAAACTACGAGCAGTACTTC	CASSLGPVNYEQYF
NA	TRBJ2-5	NA	TRBV11-2	TGTGCCAGCAGCCTAAAGGGAGTAGGGGAGACCCAGTACTTC	CASSLKGVGETQYF
once	TRBJ2-7	NA	TRBV6-5	TGTGCCAGCAGTTACTCGAAGTCCGCCGAGCAGTACTTC	CASSYSKSAEQYF
NA	TRBJ2-5	TRBD1	TRBV9	TGTGCCAGCGGACGGGGCCGGGACAGCCAAGAGACCCAGTACTTC	CASGRGRDSQETQYF
NA	TRBJ1-1	NA	TRBV11-2	TGTGCCAGCAGCTTAGGGGCGCGCACTGAAGCTTTCTTT	CASSLGARTEAFF
NA	TRBJ2-1	NA	TRBV14	TGTGCCAGCAGCCAAGGCGCGACAGGCTACTACAATGAGCAGTTCTTC	CASSQGATGYYNEQFF
NA	TRBJ2-7	TRBD2	TRBV14	TGTGCCAGCAGCCCGTTTTCGGGACTAGCGGCCGAGCAGTACTTC	CASSPFSGLAAEQYF
NA	TRBJ2-2	NA	TRBV2	TGTGCCAGCAGTGTGTACACCGGGGAGCTGTTTTTT	CASSVYTGELFF
NA	TRBJ2-1	TRBD2	TRBV5-6	TGTGCCAGCAACGGGGGGGACAATTTTGGAGGACGTCGACTACAGCAGTTCTTC	CASNGGDNFGGRRLQQFF
NA	TRBJ1-3	NA	TRBV9	TGTGCCAGCAGCGGGGGACGGAACACCATATATTTT	CASSGGRNTIYF
NA	TRBJ2-1	NA	TRBV28	TGTGCCAGCAGTTCACGGCGGCCCTACAATGAGCAGTTCTTC	CASSSRRPYNEQFF
NA	TRBJ2-1	NA	TRBV6-5	TGTGCCATCTCGTCAGGACTATACAATGAGCAGTTCTTC	CAISSGLYNEQFF
once	TRBJ2-5	TRBD1	TRBV6-5	TGTGCCAGCAGTTACTCGGCAGGGGGAGAGACCCAGTACTTC	CASSYSAGGETQYF
NA	TRBJ1-2	NA	TRBV27	TGTGCCAGCAGCCTACGGGGGGAACCGAACTATGGCTACACCTTC	CASSLRGEPNYGYTF
once	TRBJ2-2	TRBD2	TRBV7-9	TGTGCCAGCAGCACGAGCGGGAGGAGCACCGGGGAGCTGTTTTTT	CASSTSGRSTGELFF
once	TRBJ2-1	TRBD1	TRBV7-6	TGTGCCAGCAGCCCGCGGGTAGGGGACAGGGAAATCGCGGCCTACAATGAGCAGTTCTTC	CASSPRVGDREIAAYNEQFF
NA	TRBJ1-1	NA	TRBV4-3	TGCGCCAGCAGCCAAGATCCGGGGGCCGGCTCTGAAGCTTTCTTT	CASSQDPGAGSEAFF
NA	TRBJ1-2	NA	TRBV5-1	TGCGCCAGCAGCACCAGACCGGAGGGCTATGGCTACACCTTC	CASSTRPEGYGYTF
NA	TRBJ2-7	NA	TRBV5-8	TGTGCCAGCAGCTCCAGGTTCCACGAGCAGTACTTC	CASSSRFHEQYF
NA	TRBJ2-1	NA	TRBV2	TGTGCCAGCAGTGTATGGCAGGGGAAGCACAATGAGCAGTTCTTC	CASSVWQGKHNEQFF
NA	TRBJ2-7	TRBD2	TRBV27	TGTGCCAGCAGCCCCAGCGGGGGCCCCTCCTACGAGCAGTACTTC	CASSPSGGPSYEQYF
few	TRBJ1-5	NA	TRBV6-5	TGTGCCAGCAGTTACAAAGGTGGGCAGCCCCAGCATTTT	CASSYKGGQPQHF
NA	TRBJ1-2	NA	TRBV10-2	TGCGCCAGCAGTGAGTCCGGAGGGGCTGGCTACACCTTC	CASSESGGAGYTF
NA	TRBJ2-1	NA	TRBV4-3	TGCGCCAGCAGCCACCAGGCGGGTTTCGATGAGCAGTTCTTC	CASSHQAGFDEQFF
NA	TRBJ1-2	NA	TRBV28	TGTGCCAGCAGTTTATCTTTAGCATCATCCTATGGCTACACCTTC	CASSLSLASSYGYTF
NA	TRBJ1-1	NA	TRBV27	TGTGCCAGCAGTCTAACAGGGATCAACACTGAAGCTTTCTTT	CASSLTGINTEAFF
NA	TRBJ1-1	NA	TRBV28	TGTGCCAGCGGTAGACGGCGGGAGGACACTGAAGCTTTCTTT	CASGRRREDTEAFF
NA	TRBJ2-1	TRBD2	TRBV11-3	TGTGCCAGCAGCTTTAGCGGGCCATTAAACAGCGATGAGCAGTTCTTC	CASSFSGPLNSDEQFF
NA	TRBJ2-2	NA	TRBV9	TGTGCCAGCAGCGTCGCGCACGGGGAGCTGTTTTTT	CASSVAHGELFF
NA	TRBJ1-1	NA	TRBV27	TGTGCCAGCATTGGGGGGAACGCTGAAGCTTTCTTT	CASIGGNAEAFF
NA	TRBJ1-1	TRBD1	TRBV5-1	TGCGCCAGCAGCGGCGGGACAGGGGCGAACACTGAAGCTTTCTTT	CASSGGTGANTEAFF
NA	TRBJ2-3	NA	TRBV7-8	TGTGCCAGCAGCTTAGATGGCACAGATACGCAGTATTTT	CASSLDGTDTQYF
NA	TRBJ1-5	NA	TRBV7-8	TGTGCCAGCAGCCACTGGCCGGCGGGCAATCAGCCCCAGCATTTT	CASSHWPAGNQPQHF
NA	TRBJ1-5	NA	TRBV19	TGTGCCAGTAGTACGCTACAGGGCTGGGATCAGCCCCAGCATTTT	CASSTLQGWDQPQHF
NA	TRBJ1-2	NA	TRBV29-1	TGCAGCGTTCCCGACGGGAGCCACTATGGCTACACCTTC	CSVPDGSHYGYTF
NA	TRBJ2-7	TRBD1	TRBV2	TGTGCCAGCAGTGACCCGGGACAGGGGTTATTCGAGCAGTACTTC	CASSDPGQGLFEQYF
NA	TRBJ2-7	TRBD2	TRBV15	TGTGCCACCAGCAGAGATCTGTCTAGCGGAGCCTACGAGCAGTACTTC	CATSRDLSSGAYEQYF
once	TRBJ2-2	TRBD1	TRBV4-1	TGCGCCAGCAGTGAGGACAGGGGGCGCCTCACCGGGGAGCTGTTTTTT	CASSEDRGRLTGELFF
NA	TRBJ2-7	NA	TRBV4-3	TGCGCCAGCAGCCAAGGGGGTGGGTACGAGCAGTACTTC	CASSQGGGYEQYF
NA	TRBJ1-4	NA	TRBV9	TGTGCCAGCAGCGTAGATGGGTACGATGAAAAACTGTTTTTT	CASSVDGYDEKLFF
NA	TRBJ2-7	NA	TRBV6-5	TGTGCCAGCAGTTACGGGGGGACACGCTACGAGCAGTACTTC	CASSYGGTRYEQYF
NA	TRBJ2-7	NA	TRBV6-5	TGTGCCAGCAGTGACTCACTCGGGGGCTCCTACGAGCAGTACTTC	CASSDSLGGSYEQYF
NA	TRBJ1-1	TRBD1	TRBV14	TGTGCCAGCAGCGCGTACGGGACAGGGGCTAAGAACACTGAAGCTTTCTTT	CASSAYGTGAKNTEAFF
NA	TRBJ2-7	TRBD2	TRBV28	TGTGCCAGCAGGTCTCCCGGGACTAGGGTGTACGAGCAGTACTTC	CASRSPGTRVYEQYF
few	TRBJ2-7	NA	TRBV19	TGTGCCAGTAGCTGGGGACGGGAGCAGTACTTC	CASSWGREQYF
NA	TRBJ2-5	TRBD1	TRBV27	TGTGCCAGCAGTTCTCTTCACAGGGGGGAGACCCAGTACTTC	CASSSLHRGETQYF
NA	TRBJ1-1	NA	TRBV4-1	TGCGCCAGCAGCTTTATCTCAGAGAACACTGAAGCTTTCTTT	CASSFISENTEAFF
NA	TRBJ2-2	NA	TRBV9	TGTGCCAGCAGGGGGACCGGGGAGCTGTTTTTT	CASRGTGELFF
NA	TRBJ2-3	NA	TRBV6-5	TGTGCCAGCAGAACTGGGGGGCGGGCAGATACGCAGTATTTT	CASRTGGRADTQYF
NA	TRBJ2-7	NA	TRBV4-2	TGTGCCAGCAGCCAAGGGACGCTAGACTACGAGCAGTACTTC	CASSQGTLDYEQYF
NA	TRBJ1-1	NA	TRBV5-4	TGTGCCAGCAGCCCGAGCTTGCGGGGAAACACTGAAGCTTTCTTT	CASSPSLRGNTEAFF
NA	TRBJ2-1	NA	TRBV5-8	TGTGCCAGCAGTTCAGACAGGTACATCCATGAGCAGTTCTTC	CASSSDRYIHEQFF
NA	TRBJ2-5	TRBD1	TRBV30	TGTGCCTGGAGTTCGTGGACAGGGGAAGAGGAGACCCAGTACTTC	CAWSSWTGEEETQYF
NA	TRBJ1-2	TRBD1	TRBV5-1	TGCGCCAGCAGCCGGGACAGGGGGTATGGCTACACCTTC	CASSRDRGYGYTF
NA	TRBJ2-3	TRBD2	TRBV28	TGTGCCAGCAGCCTCAACGCGCTAGCGGGAACAGATACGCAGTATTTT	CASSLNALAGTDTQYF
NA	TRBJ1-5	NA	TRBV19	TGTGCCAGTAGTATAGGATCACGGGGATATCAACCCCAGCATTTT	CASSIGSRGYQPQHF
NA	TRBJ1-1	NA	TRBV18	TGTGCCAGCTCACCGGACGACATGAACACTGAAGCTTTCTTT	CASSPDDMNTEAFF
NA	TRBJ2-7	TRBD2	TRBV6-5	TGTGCCAGCAGTTACTCTAGCGGGAACTACGAGCAGTACTTC	CASSYSSGNYEQYF